This T cell receptor beta chain is drawn from a study of cytomegalovirus exposure and HLA in healthy donors listed by TCRdb under 2017. A note on the overall study: An earlier analysis of 587 of the donors reported about 290 Gb of sequence data and 100 million to 130 million unique TCR beta sequences from about 180 million T cells. An early release that covered about 600 HLA-typed donors contained approximately 300 gigabases of sequencing data and 70 million to 100 million unique TCR sequences. Of the approximately 400 genotyped donors, approximately 82% fell in the genetic ancestry cluster associated with self-reported Caucasian donors. The study aimed to test whether cataloging public T cell receptors could reveal signatures of past pathogen exposure. The study profiled the T cell repertoires of more than 500 subjects by immunosequencing and related them to cytomegalovirus serostatus. In addition to the first cohort of 666 subjects, a separate validation cohort of some 120 different subjects was used. High-throughput TCR immunosequencing, statistical association of individual TCRs with disease status, and machine learning were combined to predict cytomegalovirus infection status. To study patterns of TCR occurrence, a later analysis re-analyzed previously published TCR beta repertoires from 650 to 750 donors and added high-resolution HLA genotyping. The later analysis used no new phenotypic data to find candidate immune exposures, relying instead on TCR beta sequences and their occurrence across donors. An earlier analysis of 587 of the donors used high-throughput TCR beta sequencing to judge whether each TCR beta V gene segment behaved as functional or pseudogenic. Donor age, sex, ethnicity and CMV serostatus were collected together with the repertoire data. A later genetic analysis took genome-wide SNP genotypes for about 55% of the 666 donors and used that subset as a discovery cohort. Every discovery cohort repertoire had been produced on one sequencing platform. Both class I and class II loci were covered by HLA typing, at four-digit resolution. Typing coverage varied by locus: roughly 629-630 donors for A, B, C, DRB1 and DQB1; roughly 560 for DQA1; more than 600 for DPA1; some 470 for DPB1. Five DR-DQ haplotypes were treated as single units for association and clustering because of strong linkage in the cohort. Among 398 genotyped donors of the cohort, an average of about 240,000 unique TCR beta nucleotide sequences were sequenced per donor, roughly 20% of them non-productive.

The cohort comprised several hundred healthy bone marrow donors. Cohort members were all nominally healthy when sampled, although unrecorded immune exposures were likely present. The donor tested CMV seropositive, placing the donor among the 289 seropositive members of the cohort. Each donor provided a peripheral blood sample, and peripheral blood mononuclear cells were used for TCR beta sequencing. Genomic DNA extraction from the blood cell samples was performed with the Qiagen DNeasy Blood Extraction Kit. A note on this clone: The target of this receptor is not known. No base qualities exist here, and no much larger clone lies one base off it.

CDR1 and CDR2 (SGHRS, YFSETQ) derive from the germline V gene. Compared with germline, V lacks 1 base and J lacks 3 bases; bases without a gene match: 8. The CDR3 numbers 16 residues from cysteine through phenylalanine. Only CDR3 DNA remains: 48 bases, in frame from the first base. The paper as a whole reports these results and caveats: In an earlier analysis of around 600 of the donors, most TCR beta V segments were observed in productive rearrangements about 87% or about 30% of the time, broadly matching IMGT annotations. Because HLA typing was unavailable for some donors at each locus, only the typed subset was used in association tests. The study gave a list of some 150 TCR beta chains associated with cytomegalovirus. In vitro tests confirmed that a few of the cytomegalovirus-associated TCR beta chains recognize cytomegalovirus antigens. This cohort had only TCR beta chains sequenced, and the lack of alpha or paired-chain data limited which features could be detected. Correlated functional status among segregating V segments might reflect linkage disequilibrium, but an unknown experimental factor could not be ruled out. The sequencing pipeline was judged likely to have produced a cluster of highly shared sequence variants as a technical artifact. In a later analysis, several top co-occurrence clusters were reported to appear linked to parvovirus B19, influenza, CMV and Epstein-Barr virus. Across donors, most TCR sequences were observed very rarely, whereas some public TCRs were present in many individuals. Strong co-occurrence of HLA alleles, especially DR and DQ, made assigning TCR associations to individual alleles difficult. A later analysis associated about 17,000 TCR beta sequences with specific HLA alleles at a false discovery rate of 0.05. A further reported finding was that TCR beta sequences accurately predicted the HLA-A and HLA-B alleles for most subjects in the first cohort. According to a later analysis, most CMV-associated TCR beta chains appeared to be HLA-restricted, and the HLA associations seemed to be driven largely by CMV exposure. The authors suggested that the approach could potentially be generalized to other disease states and immunological phenotypes. Some IMGT-functional V segments, including TRBV6-2 and TRBV6-3, could not be told apart with the 87-base-pair reads, so those segments were excluded. For the cohort, immune exposure information was limited to CMV serostatus. An association between a missense DCLRE1C variant and V-gene and J-gene trimming of TCR beta chains was found in a later genetic analysis and replicated in an independent cohort. A later analysis found that HLA-associated TCR beta chains were more clonally expanded and had lower generation probabilities than equally common non-associated chains. According to a later analysis, TCR association rates differed among HLA loci, with DRB1 alleles showing the most associated TCRs and HLA-C alleles showing the fewest. Because counts were too low, roughly 18 rarely observed V segments, including chromosome 9 orphons, were left out of the earlier analysis of 587 of the donors. In both the original and validation cohorts, the classifier was reported to diagnose cytomegalovirus status with high specificity and sensitivity. Roughly uniform sequencing depth across donors was assumed in presence/absence analyses, although this assumption may not hold. According to a later genetic analysis, donors in an Asian-associated ancestry cluster had fewer N-insertions in productive TCRs than the approximately 710-donor mean.

The library was made by the immunoSEQ multiplex PCR assay. For the multiplex PCR, a mixture combining 60 forward primers for TCR Vbeta segments and 13 reverse primers for TCR Jbeta segments was used. The CDR3 region of rearranged TCR beta genes was amplified from genomic DNA with a multiplex PCR assay. Amplified TCR beta libraries were sequenced as 87-base-pair reads on the Illumina HiSeq System. Per the authors' processing: Across the 500 to 750 repertoires, a later analysis counted 78 million or so unique TCR beta chains, about 10 million of which were shared by at least two donors. A nearest-neighbor algorithm error-corrected the raw reads and collapsed the reads into unique sequences, merging closely related sequences to remove PCR and sequencing errors. To assign V, D and J gene segments, CDR3 sequences were aligned to IMGT reference sequences. Each retained sequence needed at least a six-nucleotide match to both a V gene segment and a J gene segment. Rearrangements were classified as productive when the CDR3 lacked stop codons and remained in frame with V and J, and all other rearrangements were classified as non-productive. Following IMGT convention, CDR3 was defined as the stretch from the second conserved V-encoded cysteine up to the conserved J-encoded phenylalanine. The earlier analysis of 500 to 600 of the donors excluded sequences that lacked an unambiguous match to a single V gene segment. In an earlier analysis of more than 500 of the donors, a V segment was called functional when productive rearrangements were above 56.7%, and segregating when the standard deviation between donors exceeded 5%. A statistical classification framework was built for diagnosing cytomegalovirus status from the catalog of TCR beta chain sequences. In a later analysis, TCR nucleotide sequences were compared against IMGT/GENE-DB human TR gene sequences so that V and J genes could be assigned. The TCRdist pipeline was used in a later analysis to assign CDR3 sequences and most-parsimonious VDJ recombination scenarios. In a later analysis, every TCR beta chain was defined by the combination of its CDR3 amino acid sequence and its V-gene family, and reads without a unique V-gene family were dropped. A later analysis removed several hundred highly shared, low-generation-probability nucleotide sequences to deal with suspected cross-contamination and a sequencing artifact. For each public chain, a later analysis derived a clonal expansion index from normalized ranks of inferred template counts within each repertoire. In a later analysis, generation probabilities were computed using a VDJ recombination model fitted to out-of-frame rearrangements, and the results were checked against IGoR. In a later analysis, TCR-TCR, TCR-HLA and TCR-CMV co-occurrence was scored with hypergeometric tests, and a repertoire-size bias correction was applied to TCR pairs. In a later analysis, false discovery rates were estimated by permuting HLA or CMV assignments 20 times. In a later analysis, co-occurring TCRs were grouped with DBSCAN, and TCRdist sequence similarity was added when clustering was performed within HLA-allele-positive subsets. For co-occurrence clustering, repertoires with fewer than 30,000 or more than 120,000 public chains were excluded, along with roughly 5 repertoires with anomalous nucleotide sharing. TCRdb mirrors the immuneACCESS table, restricted to in-frame sequences. Some clones are absent from its copies; in checked studies, under half trace to an unresolved V gene, and the reason for the others is unknown. V, J and clone size derive from that table, while D and trimming were established from the DNA sequence. This sample is represented by over 150,000 clones; approximately 80% of them were singletons. Of the sample, approximately 8.7% is held by the ten largest clones.

The rearrangement joined TRBV5-1 to TRBJ1-1, with TRBD1 matching 8 junction bases. The specimen was PBMCs. The sequence was collected from a man between 18 and 35 years old in good health and CMV-seropositive. The sequenced DNA: TGCGCCAGCAGCTTGTCGTCGACAGGGGCGGACACTGAAGCTTTCTTT. This translates into CASSLSSTGADTEAFF.